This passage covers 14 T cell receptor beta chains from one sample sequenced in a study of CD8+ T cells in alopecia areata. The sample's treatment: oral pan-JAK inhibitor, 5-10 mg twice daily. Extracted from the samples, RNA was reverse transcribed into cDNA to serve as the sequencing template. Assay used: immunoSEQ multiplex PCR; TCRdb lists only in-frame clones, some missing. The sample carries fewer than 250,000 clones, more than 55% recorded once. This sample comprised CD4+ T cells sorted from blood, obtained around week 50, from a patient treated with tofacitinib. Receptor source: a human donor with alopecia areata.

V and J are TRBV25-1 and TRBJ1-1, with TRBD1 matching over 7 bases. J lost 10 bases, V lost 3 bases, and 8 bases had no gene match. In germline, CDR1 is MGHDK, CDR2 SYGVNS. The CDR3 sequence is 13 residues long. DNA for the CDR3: TGTGCCAGCAGTGATCGCCTGCGGACAGGAGCTTTCTTT. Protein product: CASSDRLRTGAFF.

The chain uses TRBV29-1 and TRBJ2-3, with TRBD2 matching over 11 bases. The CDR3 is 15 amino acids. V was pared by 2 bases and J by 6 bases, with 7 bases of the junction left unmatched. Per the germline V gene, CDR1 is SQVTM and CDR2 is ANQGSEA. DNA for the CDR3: TGCAGCGTTGAACTGCCTAGCGGGGGGAAGGATACGCAGTATTTT. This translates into CSVELPSGGKDTQYF.

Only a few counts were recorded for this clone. The CDR3 reads CATLDRGYEQYF. The CDR3 nucleotides are TGTGCCACCCTTGACAGGGGCTACGAGCAGTACTTC. V and J are TRBV10-3 and TRBJ2-7, with 8 bases that match TRBD1. CDR1 and CDR2 (germline): ENHRY, SYGVKD. CDR3 length: 12 residues. J lost 3 bases, V lost 10 bases, and 5 bases had no gene match.

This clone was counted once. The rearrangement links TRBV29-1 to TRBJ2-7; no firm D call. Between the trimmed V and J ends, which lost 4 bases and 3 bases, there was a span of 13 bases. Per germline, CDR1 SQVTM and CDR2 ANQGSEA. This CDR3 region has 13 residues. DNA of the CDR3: TGCAGCGTTGTGAAGTCCGCAGGCTACGAGCAGTACTTC. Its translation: CSVVKSAGYEQYF.

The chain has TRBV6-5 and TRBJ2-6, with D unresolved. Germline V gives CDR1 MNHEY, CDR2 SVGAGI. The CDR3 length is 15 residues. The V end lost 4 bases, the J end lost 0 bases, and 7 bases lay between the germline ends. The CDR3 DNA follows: TGTGCCAGCAGTTTGCTGGACTCTGGGGCCAACGTCCTGACTTTC. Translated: CASSLLDSGANVLTF.

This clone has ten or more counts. CDR3 bases: TGTGCCAGCAGCGACCGGGACATGGTCAAAGATACGCAGTATTTT. Translating gives CASSDRDMVKDTQYF. This chain links TRBV5-4 with TRBJ2-3, with D possibly matching TRBD1 (6 bases). Germline CDR1 is SGHNT and CDR2 is YYREEE (reference sequence). V lost 4 bases, J lost 5 bases, and 17 bases lay in between. The CDR3 has 15 residues.

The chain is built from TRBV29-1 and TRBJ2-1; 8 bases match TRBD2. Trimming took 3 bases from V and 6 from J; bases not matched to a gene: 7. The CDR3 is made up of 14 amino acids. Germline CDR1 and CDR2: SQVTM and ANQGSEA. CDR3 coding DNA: TGCAGCGTTGAGCGGGGGGCGGGAGGCAATGAGCAGTTCTTC. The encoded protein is CSVERGAGGNEQFF.

The CDR3, as DNA: TGTGCCAGCAGTGTGCGGGGGCATTTGACCTACGAGCAGTACTTC. Translated, it gives CASSVRGHLTYEQYF. The gene calls are TRBV6-1 and TRBJ2-7, with a possible D match to TRBD2 (7 bases). The germline CDR1 and CDR2 sequences are MNHNS and SASEGT. V lost 4 bases and J lost 2, with 15 bases in between. The CDR3 runs to 15 residues.

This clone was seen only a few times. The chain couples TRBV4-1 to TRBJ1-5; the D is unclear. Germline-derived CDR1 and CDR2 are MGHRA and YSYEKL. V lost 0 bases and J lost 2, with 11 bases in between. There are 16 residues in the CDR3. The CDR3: CASSQDSDLGNQPQHF. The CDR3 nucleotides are TGCGCCAGCAGCCAAGATTCAGATTTGGGCAATCAGCCCCAGCATTTT.

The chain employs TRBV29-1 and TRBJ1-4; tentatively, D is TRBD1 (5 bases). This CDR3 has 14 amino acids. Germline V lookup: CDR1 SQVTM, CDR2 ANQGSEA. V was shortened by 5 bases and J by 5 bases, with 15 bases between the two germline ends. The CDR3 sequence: CSVSYGGENEKLFF. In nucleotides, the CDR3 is TGCAGCGTTTCCTATGGAGGGGAGAATGAAAAACTGTTTTTT.

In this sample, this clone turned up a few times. The CDR3, as DNA: TGTGCCATCAGGGGGACAGGGGACGAAAAACTGTTTTTT. Protein: CAIRGTGDEKLFF. This rearrangement joins TRBV10-3 to TRBJ1-4; 10 bases line up with TRBD1. V was pared by 6 bases and J by 8 bases, with 3 bases of the junction left unmatched. This CDR3 has 13 residues. The V gene's germline CDR1 is ENHRY and CDR2 SYGVKD.

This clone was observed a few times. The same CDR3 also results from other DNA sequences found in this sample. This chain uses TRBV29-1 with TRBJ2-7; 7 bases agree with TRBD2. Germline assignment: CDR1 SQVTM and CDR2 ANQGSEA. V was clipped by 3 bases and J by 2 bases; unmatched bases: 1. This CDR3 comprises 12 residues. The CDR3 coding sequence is TGCAGCGTTGAGGCGGGGGCCTACGAGCAGTACTTC. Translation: CSVEAGAYEQYF.

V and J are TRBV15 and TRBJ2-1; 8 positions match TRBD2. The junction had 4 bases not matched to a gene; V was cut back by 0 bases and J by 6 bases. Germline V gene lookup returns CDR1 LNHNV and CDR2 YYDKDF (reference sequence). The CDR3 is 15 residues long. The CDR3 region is CATSREFRGGNEQFF. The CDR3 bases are TGTGCCACCAGCAGAGAATTCCGGGGGGGCAATGAGCAGTTCTTC.

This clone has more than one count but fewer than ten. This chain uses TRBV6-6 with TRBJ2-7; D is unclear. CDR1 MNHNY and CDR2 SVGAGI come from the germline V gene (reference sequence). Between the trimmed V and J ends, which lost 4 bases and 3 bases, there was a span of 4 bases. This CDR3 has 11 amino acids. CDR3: CASSSYYEQYF. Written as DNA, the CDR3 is TGTGCCAGCAGTTCCTACTACGAGCAGTACTTC.